This record concerns one T cell receptor beta chain sequence. Its antigen is unidentified. Study results and limitations: Tumor Tregs overlapped most with tumor, then blood, naive CD4+ cells.

V lost 2 bases, J lost 1 base, and 14 bases lay in between. From germline, CDR1 is LGHNA and CDR2 YSLEER. CDR3 size: 16 residues. Semi-nested PCR with Nested Universal Primer A followed constant-region reverse priming of full-length variable regions. TCRdb itself ran the 5' RACE reads through MiXCR, one entry per CDR3 protein. This table has 50,000 to 65,000 distinct CDR3 sequences, around a quarter appearing once. This rearrangement joins TRBV4-3 to TRBJ1-1, with D uncertain. The TCR originated in a female donor with breast cancer. Sequencing was carried out using tumor-infiltrating memory CD4+ T cells sorted from the breast tumor. Subset reported: memory CD4+ T cells, CD4+CD45RO+CD25-. The CDR3 DNA sequence: TGCGCCAGCAGCCAATTAATAGCGCGGGGGAACACTGAAGCTTTCTTT. Amino acid sequence: CASSQLIARGNTEAFF.